This T cell receptor beta chain was retrieved from a study of blood T cell repertoires in COVID-19 (dated by TCRdb to about 2020). About the study as a whole: The collaborator samples originated in the United States, Italy and Spain and spanned the acute and convalescent phases of COVID-19. The prospective study material was composed of cDNA or gDNA derived from T cells, B-cell-depleted T cells, or PBMCs. Deeply sampled blood TCRbeta repertoires from subjects exposed to, actively infected with, or recovered from COVID-19 were included in the dataset. The repertoires were made available in a free public database intended to serve as a resource for research on the immune response to SARS-CoV-2. The samples were drawn from the first 160 participants of the ongoing ImmuneRACE study and from over a thousand subjects provided by 6 global collaborators. The sample metadata nearly always contained a de-identified subject ID, COVID-19 status, age in years and sex. Where available, HLA class I and class II types were taken from metadata supplied by the sample provider and were not determined by assay-based typing. Findings and caveats that apply to the study as a whole: The quantity of clinical and demographic metadata differed by source and by participant and was supplied without curation.

From the cysteine through the phenylalanine, the CDR3 covers 14 amino acids. Solely the CDR3 DNA is kept, with 42 bases framed from the first base. CDR1 and CDR2, per the germline V gene, are SGHNT and YENEEA. Trimming costs V 0 bases and J 0 bases, and their ends lie 6 bases apart. Whole blood was collected in K2EDTA tubes by collaborating institutions according to the institutions' own protocols. Collaborator samples were shipped for TCRbeta analysis as frozen whole blood, isolated PBMCs, or DNA extracted from either sample type. To note about this clone: The clone's antigen remains unknown. The sample holds no much larger clone one base away, and base qualities are not on file.

TCRbeta CDR3 regions were amplified from genomic DNA by means of the immunoSEQ Assay, a bias-controlled multiplex PCR. The authors' analysis ran thus. The number of nucleated cells in each sample was estimated by amplification of reference gene primers within the assay. To quantify the absolute abundance of each unique TCRbeta CDR3 rearrangement, sequence reads were collapsed and filtered. For each sample, productive Simpson clonality was calculated by taking the square root of Simpson's diversity index across productive rearrangements. Held by TCRdb, this immuneACCESS table contains in-frame sequences only and omits some clones. Under half of the omission traces to an unresolved V gene where checked; the cause of the rest is unknown. The DNA was the basis for D and trimming; V, J and clone size are from that table. The sample yields 75,000 to 95,000 clones; 90% to 95% were counted once. The leading ten clones occupy roughly 1.7% of the sample.

Material for sequencing was peripheral blood. The V gene is TRBV11-3 and the J gene is TRBJ2-7; the D gene lacks a confident call. The TCR originated in a man in his fifties or sixties with acute or convalescent COVID-19. The CDR3 corresponds to CASSLDTSSYEQYF. The sequenced DNA: TGTGCCAGCAGCTTAGATACGAGCTCCTACGAGCAGTACTTC.